These T cell receptor beta chains were read from a single sample in a study of shared clonotypes between healthy human individuals. The table came from immunoSEQ multiplex PCR; TCRdb's copy has only in-frame clones and leaves some out. There are under 1,100,000 clones in the sample; about 77% occur only once, and approximately 1.5% lies in the top ten. Sequenced sample: memory CD4+ T cells sorted from blood. The receptor set was obtained from a man younger than 30 in good health. Both conserved end residues are part of each CDR3. The D gene is left open where the match is weak. A clone size is listed for some rows: how often the clone was seen (once, few, many), or a class if it is expanded.

TRBV6-5	-	TRBJ2-7	-	TGTGCCAGCAGGAAAGGGGCAAACTCCTACGAGCAGTACTTC	CASRKGANSYEQYF
TRBV6-4	-	TRBJ1-6	-	TGTGCCAGCAGTGACGCCCCCGGGGGGAATTCACCCCTCCACTTT	CASSDAPGGNSPLHF
TRBV30	-	TRBJ2-7	-	TGTGCCTGGAGTGTACACTCCTACGAGCAGTACTTC	CAWSVHSYEQYF
TRBV7-8	-	TRBJ1-2	TRBD1	TGTGCCAGCAGCTTTACAGGGGAAGACTATGGCTACACCTTC	CASSFTGEDYGYTF
TRBV6-5	-	TRBJ2-2	-	TGTGCCAGCGGGTTCAGGGTCACCGGGGAGCTGTTTTTT	CASGFRVTGELFF
TRBV6-5	-	TRBJ2-4	-	TGTGCCAGCAGTTCAGCGGAGGGCATTCAGTACTTC	CASSSAEGIQYF
TRBV5-5	-	TRBJ1-1	-	TGTGCCAGCACCCCCCGGGGCACTGAAGCTTTCTTT	CASTPRGTEAFF
TRBV10-3	-	TRBJ2-7	-	TGTGCCATCAGTGAGTCGGGGGGGCCAGCCTACGAGCAGTACTTC	CAISESGGPAYEQYF
TRBV5-1	-	TRBJ2-3	-	TGCGCCAGCAGCTCAGGGACCTTCGATACGCAGTATTTT	CASSSGTFDTQYF
TRBV15	-	TRBJ2-1	-	TGTGCCACCAGCAGAGGGGACTCGCCGGGCAATGAGCAGTTCTTC	CATSRGDSPGNEQFF
TRBV27	-	TRBJ2-3	TRBD2	TGTGCCAGCAGTTTATGGTCTAGCGGACGCACAGATACGCAGTATTTT	CASSLWSSGRTDTQYF
TRBV6-5	-	TRBJ2-7	-	TGTGCCAGCAGCCGAGGTAGTGGCTCCTACGAGCAGTACTTC	CASSRGSGSYEQYF
TRBV9	-	TRBJ1-2	-	TGTGCCAGCAGCCCCGGGGGAGCAGCTAACTATGGCTACACCTTC	CASSPGGAANYGYTF
TRBV5-8	-	TRBJ2-5	TRBD1	TGTGCCAGCAGCGTAAACAGGGGGCCCGGGGAGACCCAGTACTTC	CASSVNRGPGETQYF
TRBV7-8	once	TRBJ1-1	TRBD1	TGTGCCAGCAGCCCGGGACAGGGGCTGAACACTGAAGCTTTCTTT	CASSPGQGLNTEAFF
TRBV10-3	-	TRBJ1-2	TRBD1	TGTGCCATCAGTGCCACGGGACAGGGTATGGGCTACACCTTC	CAISATGQGMGYTF